Following are 8 T cell receptor beta chains from one sample sequenced in a study of CD8+ T cells in alopecia areata. Extracted RNA was reverse transcribed, and the resulting cDNA served as sequencing template. Sequenced by immunoSEQ multiplex PCR; TCRdb stores in-frame clones only, minus some. In the table there are 110,000 or so clones, 35% to 45% of which are singletons. Sequenced material: CD4+ T cells sorted from blood. These receptors came from a human donor with alopecia areata.

This clone was seen more than once but under ten times. This chain uses TRBV11-2 with TRBJ2-5; D is perhaps TRBD2 (5 bases). Trimming removed 3 bases at V and 9 bases at J, with 8 bases between. The germline gives CDR1 SGHAT, CDR2 FQNNGV. This CDR3 has 11 residues. CDR3 in amino acids: CASSFPGAQYF. As DNA, the CDR3 is TGTGCCAGCAGCTTCCCCGGGGCCCAGTACTTC.

This sequence joins TRBV7-2 and TRBJ2-1; TRBD2 agrees at 14 bases. The CDR3 spans 17 residues. Germline CDR1 is SGHTA and CDR2 is FQGNSA. The V and J ends lost 7 bases and 16 bases, in that order; junction bases with no gene match: 21. The CDR3 reads CASIPPHRGLAGVCHFF. Written as DNA, the CDR3 is TGTGCCAGCATCCCACCTCATAGGGGACTAGCGGGAGTGTGCCATTTCTTC. The variable domain in full, with the rest retrieved from reference TRBV7-2 and TRBJ2-1, is GAGVSQSPSNKVTEKGKDVELRCDPISGHTALYWYRQSLGQGLEFLIYFQGNSAPDKSGLPSDRFSAERTGGSVSTLTIQRTQQEDSAVYLCASIPPHRGLAGVCHFFGPGTRLTVL.

This clone was recorded a few times. V and J are TRBV14 and TRBJ2-1, with 9 nucleotides matching TRBD1. This CDR3 has 16 amino acids. From germline, CDR1 is SGHDN and CDR2 FVKESK. V shed 5 bases and J 4 bases; nucleotides not matched to a gene: 9. The CDR3 region is CASSFTTGGAYNEQFF. CDR3 coding DNA: TGTGCCAGCAGCTTTACCACAGGGGGCGCTTACAATGAGCAGTTCTTC.

CDR3 nucleotides: TGTGCCAGCAGTTTTCTGTCTAGCGGGAATCAAGAGACCCAGTACTTC. Translating it yields CASSFLSSGNQETQYF. V is TRBV27 and J is TRBJ2-5, with 9 bases matching TRBD2. Trimming at V came to 3 bases and at J to 2 bases, leaving 7 bases not matched to a gene. This CDR3 comprises 16 residues. Germline values: CDR1 MNHEY, CDR2 SMNVEV (reference sequence).

This chain links TRBV28 with TRBJ1-1, with 7 positions matching TRBD1. The germline V gene has CDR1 MDHEN and CDR2 SYDVKM. This CDR3 is 14 amino acids long. V shed 2 bases, J shed 4 bases, and the junction held 4 bases outside the gene matches. CDR3 protein: CASSLPNRGTEAFF. The CDR3 bases are TGTGCCAGCAGTTTACCCAACAGGGGCACTGAAGCTTTCTTT.

V is TRBV7-3 and J is TRBJ1-4; D gene uncertain. CDR1 SGHTA and CDR2 FQGTGA come from the germline V gene. This CDR3 is built from 15 residues. Between the trimmed V and J ends, which lost 6 bases and 0 bases, there was a span of 11 bases. In DNA form, the CDR3 reads TGTGCCAGCAGAATAGGTCTTGCAACTAATGAAAAACTGTTTTTT. As protein: CASRIGLATNEKLFF.

This clone was seen a single time. The chain employs TRBV29-1 and TRBJ1-1, with D maybe TRBD1 (5 bases). The V end lost 5 bases, the J end lost 5 bases, and 15 bases lay between the germline ends. This CDR3 is built from 13 residues. CDR1 is SQVTM, CDR2 ANQGSEA, per germline. The CDR3 spells CSVLISRGTEAFF. CDR3 sequence (DNA): TGCAGCGTTCTCATCTCCCGGGGGACTGAAGCTTTCTTT.

The chain uses TRBV11-2 and TRBJ2-4, with 9 bases matching TRBD1. V shed 5 bases, J shed 6 bases, and the junction held 11 bases outside the gene matches. CDR1 and CDR2 (germline): SGHAT, FQNNGV. This CDR3 region has 16 residues. CDR3 sequence reads: CASSVTGGAGLNIQYF. For the CDR3, the DNA is TGTGCCAGCAGCGTAACAGGGGGCGCAGGTCTAAACATTCAGTACTTC.